This T cell receptor (beta chain) was retrieved from a study of response to subunit inactivated influenza vaccine. Findings and limits, study-wide: Authors suggested few new T cells are recruited by each seasonal influenza vaccination.

The CDR3 covers 15 residues. The V gene end was trimmed by 6 bases and the J gene end by 4 bases; junction bases not matched to a gene: 9. Per germline, CDR1 ENHRY and CDR2 SYGVKD. This clonotype was picked up a small number of times. Its target is not known. TCRdb used MiXCR to reprocess the RT-PCR reads, holding one entry per CDR3 protein. Altogether over 300,000 distinct CDR3 sequences are present, around a fifth being singletons, with the ten largest covering about 9.4%. V and J are TRBV10-3 and TRBJ1-1, with TRBD1 identical over 9 bases. The receptor was isolated from a man between 45 and 75 years old who received an inactivated influenza vaccine. The material sequenced was PBMCs from blood, taken 21 months after vaccination. The CDR3 sequence is CAIRPQQGAGTEAFF. CDR3 in DNA: TGTGCCATCAGACCCCAACAGGGGGCTGGCACTGAAGCTTTCTTT.